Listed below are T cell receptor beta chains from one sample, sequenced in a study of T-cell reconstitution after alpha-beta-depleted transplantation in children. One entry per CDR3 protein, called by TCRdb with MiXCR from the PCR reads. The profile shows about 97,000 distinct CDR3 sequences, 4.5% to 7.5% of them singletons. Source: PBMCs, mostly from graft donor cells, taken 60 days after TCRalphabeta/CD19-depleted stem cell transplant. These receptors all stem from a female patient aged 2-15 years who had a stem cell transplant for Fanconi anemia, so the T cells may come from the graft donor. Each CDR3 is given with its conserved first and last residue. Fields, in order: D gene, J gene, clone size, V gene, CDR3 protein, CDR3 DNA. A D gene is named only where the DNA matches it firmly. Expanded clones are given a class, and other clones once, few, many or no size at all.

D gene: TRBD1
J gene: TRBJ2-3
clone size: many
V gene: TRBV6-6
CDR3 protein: CASSYRDRYTDTQYF
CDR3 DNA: TGTGCCAGCAGTTACCGGGACAGATACACAGATACGCAGTATTTT

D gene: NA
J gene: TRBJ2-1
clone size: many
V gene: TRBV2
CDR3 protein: CASQTGRSLGEQFF
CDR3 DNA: TGTGCCAGCCAGACGGGACGGAGCTTAGGGGAGCAGTTCTTC

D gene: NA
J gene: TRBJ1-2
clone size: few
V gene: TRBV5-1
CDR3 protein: CASSFLGDQDGYTF
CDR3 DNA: TGCGCCAGCAGCTTCCTCGGGGACCAAGATGGCTACACCTTC

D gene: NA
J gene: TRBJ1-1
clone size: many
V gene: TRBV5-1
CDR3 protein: CASSLGTEAFF
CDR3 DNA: TGCGCCAGCAGCTTGGGCACTGAAGCTTTCTTT

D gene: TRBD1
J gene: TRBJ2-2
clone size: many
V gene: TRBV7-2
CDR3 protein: CASSLDRGSNTGELFF
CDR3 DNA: TGTGCCAGCAGCTTAGACAGGGGAAGTAACACCGGGGAGCTGTTTTTT

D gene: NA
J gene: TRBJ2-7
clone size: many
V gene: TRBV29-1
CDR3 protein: CSVEDRESSYEQYF
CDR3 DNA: TGCAGCGTTGAAGACAGGGAGAGCTCCTACGAGCAGTACTTC

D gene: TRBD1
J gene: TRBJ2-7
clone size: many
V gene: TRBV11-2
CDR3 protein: CASSLVGRDRVTYEQYF
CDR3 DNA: TGTGCCAGCAGCTTAGTTGGACGGGACAGGGTTACCTACGAGCAGTACTTC

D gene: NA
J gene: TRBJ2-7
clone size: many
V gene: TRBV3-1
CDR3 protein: CASSQGGFEQYF
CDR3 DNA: TGTGCCAGCAGCCAAGGGGGTTTCGAGCAGTACTTC

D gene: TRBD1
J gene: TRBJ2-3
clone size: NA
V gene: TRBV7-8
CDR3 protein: CASSLAGTGSDTQYF
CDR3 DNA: TGTGCCAGCAGCTTAGCGGGGACAGGGTCAGATACGCAGTATTTT

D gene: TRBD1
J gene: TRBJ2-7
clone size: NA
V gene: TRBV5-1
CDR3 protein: CASRTGQGAGEQYF
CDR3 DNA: TGCGCCAGCAGGACGGGACAGGGGGCGGGAGAGCAGTACTTC

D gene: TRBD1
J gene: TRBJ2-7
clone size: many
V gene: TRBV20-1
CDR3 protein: CSALQGFGQYF
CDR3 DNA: TGCAGTGCTTTACAGGGGTTCGGGCAGTACTTC

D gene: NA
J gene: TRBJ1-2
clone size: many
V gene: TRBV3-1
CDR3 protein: CASSPRLLGIYGYTF
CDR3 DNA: TGTGCCAGCAGCCCCCGCTTGTTAGGGATCTATGGCTACACCTTC

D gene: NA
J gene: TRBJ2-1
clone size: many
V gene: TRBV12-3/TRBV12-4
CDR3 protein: CASSALLYNEQFF
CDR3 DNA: TGTGCCAGCAGTGCCCTACTCTACAATGAGCAGTTCTTC

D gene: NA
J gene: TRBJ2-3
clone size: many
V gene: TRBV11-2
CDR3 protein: CASRKGLRADTQYF
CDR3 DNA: TGTGCCAGCAGAAAGGGGCTGAGGGCAGATACGCAGTATTTT

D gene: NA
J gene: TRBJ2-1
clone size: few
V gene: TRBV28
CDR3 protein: CASAGGSYNEQFF
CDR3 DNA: TGTGCCAGCGCCGGTGGTTCCTACAATGAGCAGTTCTTC

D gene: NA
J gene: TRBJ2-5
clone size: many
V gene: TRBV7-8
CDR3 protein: CASSSVRYQETQYF
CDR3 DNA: TGTGCCAGCAGCTCCGTTCGGTACCAAGAGACCCAGTACTTC

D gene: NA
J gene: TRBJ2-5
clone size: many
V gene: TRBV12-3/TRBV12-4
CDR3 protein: CASSLDSLLETQYF
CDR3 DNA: TGTGCCAGCAGTTTAGACTCCCTATTGGAGACCCAGTACTTC

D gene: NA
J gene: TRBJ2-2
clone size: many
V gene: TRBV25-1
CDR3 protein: CASSEEEQYTGELFF
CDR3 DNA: TGTGCCAGCAGTGAAGAGGAGCAGTACACCGGGGAGCTGTTTTTT

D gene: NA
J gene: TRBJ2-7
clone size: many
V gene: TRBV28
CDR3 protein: CASSSQMIRGHLITYYEQYF
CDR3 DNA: TGTGCCAGCAGTTCCCAAATGATCCGGGGACACCTAATTACATACTACGAGCAGTACTTC

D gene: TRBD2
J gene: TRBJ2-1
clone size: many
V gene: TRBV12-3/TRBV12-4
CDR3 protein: CASSPSGDEQFF
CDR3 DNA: TGTGCCAGCAGTCCTAGCGGTGATGAGCAGTTCTTC

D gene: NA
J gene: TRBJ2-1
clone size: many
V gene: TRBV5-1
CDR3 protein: CASSLERSSYNEQFF
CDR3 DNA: TGCGCCAGCAGCTTGGAGCGGAGCTCCTACAATGAGCAGTTCTTC

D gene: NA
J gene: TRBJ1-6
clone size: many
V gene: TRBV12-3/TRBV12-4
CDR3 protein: CASSLGQYNSPLHF
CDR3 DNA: TGTGCCAGCAGTTTGGGGCAGTATAATTCACCCCTCCACTTT

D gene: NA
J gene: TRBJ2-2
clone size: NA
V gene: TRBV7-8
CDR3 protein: CASSPRTSGVPGELFF
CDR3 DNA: TGTGCCAGCAGCCCCAGGACCTCAGGGGTTCCCGGGGAGCTGTTTTTT

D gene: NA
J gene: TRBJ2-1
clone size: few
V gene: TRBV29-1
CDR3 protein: CSVLKGGSPSYNEQFF
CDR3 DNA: TGCAGCGTGTTAAAAGGGGGGAGTCCGTCCTACAATGAGCAGTTCTTC

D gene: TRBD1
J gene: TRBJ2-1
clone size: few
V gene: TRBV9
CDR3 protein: CASSVVEWGQGYNEQFF
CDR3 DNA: TGTGCCAGCAGCGTAGTGGAGTGGGGACAGGGCTACAATGAGCAGTTCTTC

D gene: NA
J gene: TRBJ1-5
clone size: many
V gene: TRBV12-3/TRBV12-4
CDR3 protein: CASSLMGGNQPQHF
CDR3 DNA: TGTGCCAGCAGTTTAATGGGGGGCAATCAGCCCCAGCATTTT

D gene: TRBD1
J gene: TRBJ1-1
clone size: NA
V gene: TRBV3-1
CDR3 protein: CASSPGGRKGTEAFF
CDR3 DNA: TGTGCCAGCAGCCCAGGGGGGAGAAAGGGCACTGAAGCTTTCTTT

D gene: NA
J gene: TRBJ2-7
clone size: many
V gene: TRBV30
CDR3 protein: CAWSPDSRYEQYF
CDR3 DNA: TGTGCCTGGAGTCCGGACAGTCGCTACGAGCAGTACTTC

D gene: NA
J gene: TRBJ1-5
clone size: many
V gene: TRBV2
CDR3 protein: CASSEETGYQPQHF
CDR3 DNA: TGTGCCAGCAGTGAAGAAACAGGTTATCAGCCCCAGCATTTT

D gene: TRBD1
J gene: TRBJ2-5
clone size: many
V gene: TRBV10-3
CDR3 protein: CAISEPGQGQETQYF
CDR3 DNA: TGTGCCATCAGTGAGCCCGGACAGGGCCAAGAGACCCAGTACTTC

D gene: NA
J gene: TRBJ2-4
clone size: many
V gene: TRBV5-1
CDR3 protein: CASSPGLNEAKNIQYF
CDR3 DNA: TGCGCCAGCAGCCCCGGACTGAACGAGGCCAAAAACATTCAGTACTTC

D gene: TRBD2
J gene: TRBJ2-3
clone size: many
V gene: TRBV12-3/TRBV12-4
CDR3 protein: CASSLMGLGVDTQYF
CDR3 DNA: TGTGCCAGCAGTTTAATGGGACTAGGGGTAGATACGCAGTATTTT

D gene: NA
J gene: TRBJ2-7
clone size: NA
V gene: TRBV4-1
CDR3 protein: CASSQESRAPEQYF
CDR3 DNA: TGCGCCAGCAGCCAAGAATCCAGGGCTCCCGAGCAGTACTTC

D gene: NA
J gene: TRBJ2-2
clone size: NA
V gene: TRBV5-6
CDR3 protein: CASTRSYTGELFF
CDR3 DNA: TGTGCCAGCACCCGAAGCTACACCGGGGAGCTGTTTTTT

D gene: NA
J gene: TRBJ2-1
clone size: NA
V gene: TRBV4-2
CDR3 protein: CASRAGTTYNEQFF
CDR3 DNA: TGTGCCAGCCGGGCCGGGACCACCTACAATGAGCAGTTCTTC

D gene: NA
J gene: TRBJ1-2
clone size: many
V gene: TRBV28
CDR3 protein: CASSLWGTRANYGYTF
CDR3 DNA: TGTGCCAGCAGTTTATGGGGGACACGTGCCAACTATGGCTACACCTTC

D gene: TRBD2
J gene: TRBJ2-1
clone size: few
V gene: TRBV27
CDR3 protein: CASSSLPGLAGYNEQFF
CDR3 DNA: TGTGCCAGCAGTTCTCTCCCGGGACTAGCAGGCTACAATGAGCAGTTCTTC

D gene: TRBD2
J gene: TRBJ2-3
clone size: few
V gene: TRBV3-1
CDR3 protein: CATSKPLTSDYTDTQYF
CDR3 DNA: TGTGCCACCTCCAAGCCGCTCACTAGCGACTACACAGATACGCAGTATTTT

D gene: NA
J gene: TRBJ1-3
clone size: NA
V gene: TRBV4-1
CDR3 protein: CASSPKRAFRISGNTIYF
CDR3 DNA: TGCGCCAGCAGCCCGAAACGGGCCTTTCGGATCTCTGGAAACACCATATATTTT

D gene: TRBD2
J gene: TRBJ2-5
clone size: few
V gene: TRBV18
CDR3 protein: CASSPPTSGRATEETQYF
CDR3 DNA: TGTGCCAGCTCACCACCGACTAGCGGGAGGGCCACGGAAGAGACCCAGTACTTC

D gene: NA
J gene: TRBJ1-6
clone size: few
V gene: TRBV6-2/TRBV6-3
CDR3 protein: CASIPRGDYSPLHF
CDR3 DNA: TGTGCCAGCATACCGCGGGGGGACTACTCACCCCTCCACTTT

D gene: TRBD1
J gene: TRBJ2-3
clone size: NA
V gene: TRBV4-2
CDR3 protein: CASSQDLVRGTVLNPSTDTQYF
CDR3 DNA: TGTGCCAGCAGCCAAGATCTCGTGAGGGGGACAGTGTTGAACCCTAGCACAGATACGCAGTATTTT

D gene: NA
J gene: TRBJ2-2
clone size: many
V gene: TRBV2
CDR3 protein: CASIRTANTGELFF
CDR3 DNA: TGTGCCAGCATCCGGACTGCGAACACCGGGGAGCTGTTTTTT

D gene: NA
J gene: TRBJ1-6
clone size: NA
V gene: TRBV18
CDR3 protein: CASSNGGNSPLHF
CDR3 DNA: TGTGCCAGCTCAAACGGGGGCAATTCACCCCTCCACTTT

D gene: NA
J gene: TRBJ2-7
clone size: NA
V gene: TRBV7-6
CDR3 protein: CASSPTPGLSYEQYF
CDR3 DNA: TGTGCCAGCAGCCCAACCCCGGGGCTCTCCTACGAGCAGTACTTC

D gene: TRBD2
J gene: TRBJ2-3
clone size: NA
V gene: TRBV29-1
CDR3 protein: CSVLAGGGFTQYF
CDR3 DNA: TGCAGCGTCCTAGCGGGGGGTGGTTTTACGCAGTATTTT

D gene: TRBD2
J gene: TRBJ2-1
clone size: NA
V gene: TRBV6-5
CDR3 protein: CASSGGTRRVDEQFF
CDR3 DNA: TGTGCCAGCAGCGGAGGGACTAGGAGGGTGGATGAGCAGTTCTTC